These T cell receptor beta chains were read from a single sample in a study of blood T cell repertoires in COVID-19. Sequencing was performed with immunoSEQ multiplex PCR; in TCRdb, only in-frame clones are kept and a portion is missing. The repertoire holds roughly 78,000 clones, with approximately 90% as singletons. Sample: peripheral blood. The receptors shown here come from a man in his 60s with acute or convalescent COVID-19. Both conserved end residues are part of each CDR3. A D gene is named only where the DNA matches it firmly. The size entry is marked missing in some rows and otherwise reads once, few, many or a size class.

NA,TRBV30,TRBJ1-1,few,TGTGCCTGGAGGCGGGACTCCTTGGGGACTGAAGCTTTCTTT,CAWRRDSLGTEAFF
TRBD1,TRBV28,TRBJ2-5,NA,TGTGCCAGCAGGCCTTGGGGACAGGAAGAGACCCAGTACTTC,CASRPWGQEETQYF
TRBD2,TRBV7-3,TRBJ2-3,NA,TGTGCCAGCAGGCTCTCTAGCGGGAGCACAGATACGCAGTATTTT,CASRLSSGSTDTQYF
NA,TRBV6-1,TRBJ1-5,NA,TGTGCCAGCAGTGACACCCGGAGGGATCAGCCCCAGCATTTT,CASSDTRRDQPQHF
NA,TRBV7-3,TRBJ2-7,NA,TGTGCCAGCAGCTTAGGCCCAGCGGGCGAGCAGTACTTC,CASSLGPAGEQYF
TRBD1,TRBV29-1,TRBJ2-3,NA,TGCAGCGTGCAGGGGGATGACACGACGCAGTATTTT,CSVQGDDTTQYF
TRBD1,TRBV5-1,TRBJ2-7,NA,TGCGCCAGCAGCAAAGCCGGGACAGAGTCCCTCGAGCAGTACTTC,CASSKAGTESLEQYF
TRBD2,TRBV6-2/TRBV6-3,TRBJ2-1,NA,TGTGCCAGCAGCCTCCTGACTAGCAGGAATGAGCAGTTCTTC,CASSLLTSRNEQFF
TRBD2,TRBV19,TRBJ2-1,NA,TGTGCCAGTAGTATTTCGACTAGCGGGTCTAATGAGCAGTTCTTC,CASSISTSGSNEQFF
TRBD2,TRBV19,TRBJ2-1,NA,TGTGCCAGTAGTTCCTTAGCGGGAGGGCCTGGGAATGAGCAGTTCTTC,CASSSLAGGPGNEQFF
NA,TRBV13,TRBJ1-5,few,TGTGCCAGCAGCAGGACTGCTAATCAGCCCCAGCATTTT,CASSRTANQPQHF
NA,TRBV19,TRBJ1-1,NA,TGTGCCAGTAGTATCCCCGGGGATGGACTGAACACTGAAGCTTTCTTT,CASSIPGDGLNTEAFF
TRBD1,TRBV29-1,TRBJ2-5,NA,TGCAGCGTTGGGCACAGGGGAGTCCAAGAGACCCAGTACTTC,CSVGHRGVQETQYF
NA,TRBV18,TRBJ2-5,NA,TGTGCCAGCTCACCACGCGGGACCCAAGAGACCCAGTACTTC,CASSPRGTQETQYF
NA,TRBV5-1,TRBJ2-5,NA,TGCGCCAGCAGCTTCAGGTTAGCGGAGTACCAAGAGACCCAGTACTTC,CASSFRLAEYQETQYF
TRBD2,TRBV5-1,TRBJ2-5,once,TGCGCCAGCAGCTCACTAGCGGGGGGTGATGAGACCCAGTACTTC,CASSSLAGGDETQYF
NA,TRBV25-1,TRBJ1-1,NA,TGTGCCAGCAGTGAGGCAGGAGGAAGGAACACTGAAGCTTTCTTT,CASSEAGGRNTEAFF
NA,TRBV3-1/TRBV3-2,TRBJ1-3,NA,TGTGCCAGCAGCTCCGGGTACTCTGGAAACACCATATATTTT,CASSSGYSGNTIYF
TRBD1,TRBV25-1,TRBJ1-1,NA,TGTGCCAGCAGACCTCCGGGACAGGGAACTGAAGCTTTCTTT,CASRPPGQGTEAFF
NA,TRBV5-1,TRBJ2-7,NA,TGCGCCAGCAGCTTGGCCGGGAACTCCTACGAGCAGTACTTC,CASSLAGNSYEQYF
NA,TRBV21-1,TRBJ2-3,NA,TGTGCCAGCAGCAAAAAGCAGACAGGGCAGATCACAGATACGCAGTATTTT,CASSKKQTGQITDTQYF
TRBD1,TRBV2,TRBJ2-5,NA,TGTGCCAGCAGCCTGGGACAGTCGGGGGAGACCCAGTACTTC,CASSLGQSGETQYF
TRBD2,TRBV6-5,TRBJ2-1,NA,TGTGCCAGCAGTAATAGCGGGGGGGCGATGAGAGAGCAGTTCTTC,CASSNSGGAMREQFF
TRBD1,TRBV28,TRBJ1-2,few,TGTGCCAGCAGTCCCACTCGGACAGGGGGCGGCTATGGCTACACCTTC,CASSPTRTGGGYGYTF
NA,TRBV18,TRBJ2-1,NA,TGTGCCAGCTCACCCAGGGAAAGTTACAATGAGCAGTTCTTC,CASSPRESYNEQFF
NA,TRBV10-3,TRBJ2-3,NA,TGTGCCATCGCTCCGCTTCTGGTTGCGGCAGATACGCAGTATTTT,CAIAPLLVAADTQYF
TRBD1,TRBV9,TRBJ1-4,NA,TGTGCCAGCAGCGTAGGAGGAGAGGGGACAGGGGATGAAAAACTGTTTTTT,CASSVGGEGTGDEKLFF
NA,TRBV19,TRBJ1-6,NA,TGTGCCAGTAACCAGGGTAATTCACCCCTCCACTTT,CASNQGNSPLHF
NA,TRBV2,TRBJ1-4,NA,TGTGCCAGCAGTGGCGGGAGAGATAATGAAAAACTGTTTTTT,CASSGGRDNEKLFF
TRBD2,TRBV5-4,TRBJ2-2,few,TGTGCCAGCAGCACACGCGGGGGGCCAGGAGGGGAGCTGTTTTTT,CASSTRGGPGGELFF
NA,TRBV19,TRBJ2-5,NA,TGTGCCAGTAGTATAGATCCAGCGCAGGAGACCCAGTACTTC,CASSIDPAQETQYF
TRBD2,TRBV6-4,TRBJ2-2,NA,TGTGCCAGCAGTGCGGGAGGGGCCGGGGAGCTGTTTTTT,CASSAGGAGELFF
TRBD2,TRBV10-3,TRBJ2-7,NA,TGTGCCATCAGTGATTGGGGGGGTTACGAGCAGTACTTC,CAISDWGGYEQYF
NA,TRBV10-1,TRBJ1-2,NA,TGCGCCAGCAGTGATTCGGACCGGGAGCCCATTTTC,CASSDSDREPIF
NA,TRBV14,TRBJ1-1,NA,TGTGCCAGCAGCCATCCGGGGTTCAACACTGAAGCTTTCTTT,CASSHPGFNTEAFF
TRBD2,TRBV7-2,TRBJ2-7,NA,TGTGCCAGCAGCTTTAGCGGGGGGGACTCCTACGAGCAGTACTTC,CASSFSGGDSYEQYF
TRBD1,TRBV30,TRBJ1-3,once,TGTGCCTGGAGCCAAACAGGGGATGGAAACACCATATATTTT,CAWSQTGDGNTIYF
TRBD1,TRBV28,TRBJ2-5,NA,TGTGCCAGCAGTTTATCGCAGGGGGCCCTTTCGGAGACCCAGTACTTC,CASSLSQGALSETQYF
TRBD1,TRBV6-1,TRBJ2-1,NA,TGTGCCAGCAGTGAACCGTACCGGGACAGGGCCAATGAGCAGTTCTTC,CASSEPYRDRANEQFF
NA,TRBV4-2,TRBJ1-3,once,TGTGCCAGCAGCCAAGGACAGTGGAGCTCTGGAAACACCATATATTTT,CASSQGQWSSGNTIYF
TRBD2,TRBV2,TRBJ2-3,NA,TGTGCCAGCAAGGGACTAGCGGGATCGAAAGATACGCAGTATTTT,CASKGLAGSKDTQYF
NA,TRBV5-4,TRBJ2-3,NA,TGTGCCAGCAGCTTGGGGGTTAGCGGCAGCACAGATACGCAGTATTTT,CASSLGVSGSTDTQYF
TRBD1,TRBV10-3,TRBJ2-7,NA,TGTGCCATGGCGACAGGGGTGGGTTACGAGCAGTACTTC,CAMATGVGYEQYF
TRBD1,TRBV5-1,TRBJ1-1,NA,TGCGCCAGCAGCTTAGGCACCCTGACAGGGAGGACTGAAGCTTTCTTT,CASSLGTLTGRTEAFF
NA,TRBV3-1/TRBV3-2,TRBJ2-7,NA,TGTGCCAGCAGCCACCCCGGGGGCGAGCAGTACTTC,CASSHPGGEQYF
TRBD2,TRBV19,TRBJ2-2,once,TGTGCCAGTAGTGTGACTAGCGGGGGCACCGGGGAGCTGTTTTTT,CASSVTSGGTGELFF
NA,TRBV6-5,TRBJ1-4,NA,TGTGCCAGCAGTTCGTTGGGGGGGGGTGAAAAACTGTTTTTT,CASSSLGGGEKLFF
NA,TRBV6-5,TRBJ2-7,NA,TGTGCCAGCAGCCAACCCAACAGGCTCGAGCAGTACTTC,CASSQPNRLEQYF
NA,TRBV5-8,TRBJ2-7,NA,TGTGCCAGCAGATCCCAGGGCACCTACGAGCAGTACTTC,CASRSQGTYEQYF
NA,TRBV11-2,TRBJ2-3,NA,TGTGCCAGCAGCCTTCTCGGGGATACGCAGTATTTT,CASSLLGDTQYF
NA,TRBV2,TRBJ2-1,NA,TGTGCCATCGACAACTACAATGAGCAGTTCTTC,CAIDNYNEQFF
TRBD1,TRBV10-3,TRBJ1-5,NA,TGTGCCATCAGTGAGGGCAACAGGGGTGGCAATCAGCCCCAGCATTTT,CAISEGNRGGNQPQHF
TRBD2,TRBV5-6,TRBJ2-7,NA,TGTGCCAGCAGCCCCACGACTAGCGGGAACTACGAGCAGTACTTC,CASSPTTSGNYEQYF
NA,TRBV7-9,TRBJ1-4,NA,TGTGCCAGCACCAATTCCGACTTTAATGAAAAACTGTTTTTT,CASTNSDFNEKLFF
TRBD1,TRBV2,TRBJ1-6,NA,TGTGCCAGCAGGGCCGGACAGGGATATAATTCACCCCTCCACTTT,CASRAGQGYNSPLHF
TRBD2,TRBV5-5,TRBJ2-1,NA,TGTGCCAGCAGCTTGGGGGGACTAGCGGTACAAAATGAGCAGTTCTTC,CASSLGGLAVQNEQFF